A single TCR beta chain is shown here with its context. This record comes from a study of cytomegalovirus exposure and HLA in healthy donors. The study ran its PCR with 60 Vbeta and 13 Jbeta primers. Clones were sequenced by immunoSEQ multiplex PCR, and TCRdb holds only the in-frame ones, with some missing. Among 35,000 to 45,000 clones listed, around 50% were seen once. This CDR3 is 12 amino acids long. Germline CDR1 and CDR2: SQVTM and ANQGSEA. Deletions cut 4 bases from V and 3 bases from J, with 7 bases between. The TCR comes from a human donor in good health. The sequenced sample consisted of PBMCs. The rearrangement links TRBV29-1 to TRBJ2-4; possible D gene TRBD1, 5 bases. The CDR3 nucleotides are TGCAGCGTTGTGGGGCTCAAAAACATTCAGTACTTC. This codes for CSVVGLKNIQYF.